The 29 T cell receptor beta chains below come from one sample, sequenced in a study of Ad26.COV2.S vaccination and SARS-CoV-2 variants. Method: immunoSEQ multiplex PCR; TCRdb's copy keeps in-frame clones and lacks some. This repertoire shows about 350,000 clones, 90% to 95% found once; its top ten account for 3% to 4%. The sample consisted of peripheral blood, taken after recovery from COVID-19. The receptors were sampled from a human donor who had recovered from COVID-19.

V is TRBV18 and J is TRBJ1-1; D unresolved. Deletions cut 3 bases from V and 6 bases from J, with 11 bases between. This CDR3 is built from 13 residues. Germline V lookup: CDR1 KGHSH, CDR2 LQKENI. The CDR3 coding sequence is TGTGCCAGCTCACCGTCGGACGGAGCTGAAGCTTTCTTT. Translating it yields CASSPSDGAEAFF.

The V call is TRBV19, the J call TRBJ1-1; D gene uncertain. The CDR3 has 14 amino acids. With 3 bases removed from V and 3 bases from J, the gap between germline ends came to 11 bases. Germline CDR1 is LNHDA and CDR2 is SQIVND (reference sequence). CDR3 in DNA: TGTGCCAGTAGTATTAGTTGGGGATACACTGAAGCTTTCTTT. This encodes CASSISWGYTEAFF.

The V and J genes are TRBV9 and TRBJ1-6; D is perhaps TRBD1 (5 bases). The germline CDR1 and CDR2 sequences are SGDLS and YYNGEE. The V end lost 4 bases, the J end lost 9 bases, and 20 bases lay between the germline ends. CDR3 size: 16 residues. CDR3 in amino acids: CASSPGPGSLGSPLHF. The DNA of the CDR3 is TGTGCCAGCAGCCCGGGGCCAGGTAGCTTGGGTTCACCCCTCCACTTT.

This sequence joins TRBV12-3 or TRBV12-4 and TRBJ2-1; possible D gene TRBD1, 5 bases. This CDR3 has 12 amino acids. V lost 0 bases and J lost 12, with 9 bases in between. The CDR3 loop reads CASSLAAGLQFF. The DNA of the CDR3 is TGTGCCAGCAGTTTAGCTGCAGGGTTGCAGTTCTTC.

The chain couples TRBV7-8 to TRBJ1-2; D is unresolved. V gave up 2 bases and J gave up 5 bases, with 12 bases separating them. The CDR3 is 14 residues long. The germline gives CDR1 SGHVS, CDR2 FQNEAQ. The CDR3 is CASSLYNAGYGYTF. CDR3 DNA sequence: TGTGCCAGCAGCTTATATAACGCGGGGTATGGCTACACCTTC.

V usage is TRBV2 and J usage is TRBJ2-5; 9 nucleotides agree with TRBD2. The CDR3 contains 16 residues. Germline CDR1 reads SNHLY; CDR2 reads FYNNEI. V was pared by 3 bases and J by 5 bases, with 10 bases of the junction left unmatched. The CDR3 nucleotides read TGTGCCAGCAGTGACGGTAGCGGGGGTGCCGGGGAGACCCAGTACTTC. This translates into CASSDGSGGAGETQYF.

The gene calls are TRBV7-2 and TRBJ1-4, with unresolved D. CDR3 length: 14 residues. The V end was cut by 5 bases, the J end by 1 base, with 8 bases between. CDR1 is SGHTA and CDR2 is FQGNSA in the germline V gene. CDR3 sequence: CASSRAVTNEKLFF. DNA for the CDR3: TGTGCCAGCAGCAGGGCCGTAACTAATGAAAAACTGTTTTTT. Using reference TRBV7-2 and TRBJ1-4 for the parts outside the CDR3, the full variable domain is GAGVSQSPSNKVTEKGKDVELRCDPISGHTALYWYRQSLGQGLEFLIYFQGNSAPDKSGLPSDRFSAERTGGSVSTLTIQRTQQEDSAVYLCASSRAVTNEKLFFGSGTQLSVL.

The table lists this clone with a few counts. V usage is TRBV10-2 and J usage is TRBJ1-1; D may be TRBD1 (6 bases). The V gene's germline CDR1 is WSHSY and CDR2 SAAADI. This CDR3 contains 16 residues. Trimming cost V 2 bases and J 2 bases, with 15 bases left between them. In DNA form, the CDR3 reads TGCGCCAGCAGTGAGCCGGCCGGGGGCAGCAACACTGAAGCTTTCTTT. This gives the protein CASSEPAGGSNTEAFF.

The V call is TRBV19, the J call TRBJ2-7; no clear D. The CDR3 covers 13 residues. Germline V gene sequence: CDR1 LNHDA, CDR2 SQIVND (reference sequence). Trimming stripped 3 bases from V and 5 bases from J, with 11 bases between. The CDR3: CASSILGYDEQYF. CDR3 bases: TGTGCCAGTAGTATCTTGGGATACGACGAGCAGTACTTC.

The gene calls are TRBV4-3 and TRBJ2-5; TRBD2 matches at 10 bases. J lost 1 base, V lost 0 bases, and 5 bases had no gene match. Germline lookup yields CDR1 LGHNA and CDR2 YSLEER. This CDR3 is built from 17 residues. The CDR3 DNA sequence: TGCGCCAGCAGCCAAGATGTAGCGGGGGGTCTCCAAGAGACCCAGTACTTC. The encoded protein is CASSQDVAGGLQETQYF.

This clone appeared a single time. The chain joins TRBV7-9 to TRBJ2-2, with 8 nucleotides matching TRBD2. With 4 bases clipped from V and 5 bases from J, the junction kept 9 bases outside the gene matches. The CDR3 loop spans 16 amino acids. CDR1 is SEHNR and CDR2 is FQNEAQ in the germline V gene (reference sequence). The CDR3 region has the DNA TGTGCCAGCAGCTCTATAGCGGGGTTGATAACCGGGGAGCTGTTTTTT. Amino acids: CASSSIAGLITGELFF.

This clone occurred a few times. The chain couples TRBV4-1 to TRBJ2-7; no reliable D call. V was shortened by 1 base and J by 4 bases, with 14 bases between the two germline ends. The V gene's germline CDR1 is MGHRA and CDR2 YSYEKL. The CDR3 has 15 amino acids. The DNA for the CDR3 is TGCGCCAGCAGCCAAGTAGGCAAGGCGGCTTACGAGCAGTACTTC. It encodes CASSQVGKAAYEQYF.

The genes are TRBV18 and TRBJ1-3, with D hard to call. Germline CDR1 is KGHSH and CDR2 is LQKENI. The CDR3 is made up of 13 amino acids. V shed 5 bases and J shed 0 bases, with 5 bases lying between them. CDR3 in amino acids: CASSGNSGNTIYF. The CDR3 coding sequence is TGTGCCAGCTCAGGGAACTCTGGAAACACCATATATTTT.

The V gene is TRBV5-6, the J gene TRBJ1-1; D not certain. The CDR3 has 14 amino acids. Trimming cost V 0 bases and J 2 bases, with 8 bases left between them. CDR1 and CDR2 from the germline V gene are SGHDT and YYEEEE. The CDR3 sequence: CASSLVTDNTEAFF. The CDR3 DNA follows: TGTGCCAGCAGCTTGGTAACGGACAACACTGAAGCTTTCTTT.

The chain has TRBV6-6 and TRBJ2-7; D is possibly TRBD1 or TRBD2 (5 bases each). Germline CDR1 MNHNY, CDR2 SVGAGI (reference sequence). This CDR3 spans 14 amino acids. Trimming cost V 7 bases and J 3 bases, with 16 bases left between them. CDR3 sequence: CASNLGTAIYEQYF. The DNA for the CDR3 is TGTGCCAGCAACCTCGGGACGGCAATCTACGAGCAGTACTTC.

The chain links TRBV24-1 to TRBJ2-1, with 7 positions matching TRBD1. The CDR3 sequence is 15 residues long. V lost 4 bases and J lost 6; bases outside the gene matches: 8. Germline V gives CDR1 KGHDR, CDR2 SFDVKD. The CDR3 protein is CATSDSAGTVNEQFF. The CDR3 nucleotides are TGTGCCACCAGTGACTCGGCCGGGACAGTCAATGAGCAGTTCTTC.

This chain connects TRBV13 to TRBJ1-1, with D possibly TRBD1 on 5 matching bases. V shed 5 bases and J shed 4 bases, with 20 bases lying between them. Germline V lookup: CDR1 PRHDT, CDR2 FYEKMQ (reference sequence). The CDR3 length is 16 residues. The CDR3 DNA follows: TGTGCCAGCAGCCTCACTCGCGAGGCGGGGGGCACTGAAGCTTTCTTT. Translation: CASSLTREAGGTEAFF. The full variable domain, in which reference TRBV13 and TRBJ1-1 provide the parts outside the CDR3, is AAGVIQSPRHLIKEKRETATLKCYPIPRHDTVYWYQQGPGQDPQFLISFYEKMQSDKGSIPDRFSAQQFSDYHSELNMSSLELGDSALYFCASSLTREAGGTEAFFGQGTRLTVV.

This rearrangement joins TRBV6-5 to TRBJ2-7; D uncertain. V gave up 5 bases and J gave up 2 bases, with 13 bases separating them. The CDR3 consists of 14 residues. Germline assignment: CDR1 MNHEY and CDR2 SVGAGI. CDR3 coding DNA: TGTGCCAGCAGTAGAGAGACGATTACCTACGAGCAGTACTTC. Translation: CASSRETITYEQYF.

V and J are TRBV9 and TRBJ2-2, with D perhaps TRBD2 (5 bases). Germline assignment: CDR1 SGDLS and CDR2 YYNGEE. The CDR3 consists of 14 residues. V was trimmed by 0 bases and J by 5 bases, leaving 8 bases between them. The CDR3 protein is CASSVGSGTGELFF. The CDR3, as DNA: TGTGCCAGCAGCGTAGGGTCGGGGACCGGGGAGCTGTTTTTT. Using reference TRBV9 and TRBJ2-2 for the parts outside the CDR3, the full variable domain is DSGVTQTPKHLITATGQRVTLRCSPRSGDLSVYWYQQSLDQGLQFLIQYYNGEERAKGNILERFSAQQFPDLHSELNLSSLELGDSALYFCASSVGSGTGELFFGEGSRLTVL.

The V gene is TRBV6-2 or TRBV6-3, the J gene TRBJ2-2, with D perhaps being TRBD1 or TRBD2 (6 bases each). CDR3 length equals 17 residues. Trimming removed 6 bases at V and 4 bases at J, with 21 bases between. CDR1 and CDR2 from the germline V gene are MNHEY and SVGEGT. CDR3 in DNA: TGTGCCAGCAGCCGACGGGGGCCATCCCGCGGCACCGGGGAGCTGTTTTTT. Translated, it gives CASSRRGPSRGTGELFF.

For the CDR3, the DNA is TGTGCCACCAGCAGTCCCTGGGCAGGGGAAGAAAAACTGTTTTTT. As protein: CATSSPWAGEEKLFF. The chain is built from TRBV15 and TRBJ1-4; maybe TRBD1 (6 bases). Looked up from germline, CDR1 is LNHNV and CDR2 is YYDKDF (reference sequence). CDR3 length: 15 amino acids. With 3 bases removed from V and 8 bases from J, the gap between germline ends came to 16 bases.

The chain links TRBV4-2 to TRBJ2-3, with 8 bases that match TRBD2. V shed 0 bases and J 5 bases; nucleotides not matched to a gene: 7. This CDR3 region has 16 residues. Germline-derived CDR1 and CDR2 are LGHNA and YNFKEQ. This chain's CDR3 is CASSQDSRGAGDTQYF. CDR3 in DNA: TGTGCCAGCAGCCAAGATTCGCGGGGGGCGGGAGATACGCAGTATTTT.

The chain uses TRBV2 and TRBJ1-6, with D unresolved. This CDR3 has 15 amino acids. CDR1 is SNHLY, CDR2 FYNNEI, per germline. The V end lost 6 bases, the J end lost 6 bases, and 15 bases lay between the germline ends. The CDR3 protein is CASRNRVQSNSPLHF. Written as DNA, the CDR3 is TGTGCCAGCAGAAACCGGGTCCAAAGTAATTCACCCCTCCACTTT.

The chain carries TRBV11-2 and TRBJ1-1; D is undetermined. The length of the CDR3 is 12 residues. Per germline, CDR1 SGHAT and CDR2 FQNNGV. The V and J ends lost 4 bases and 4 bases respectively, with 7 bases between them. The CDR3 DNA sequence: TGTGCCAGCAGCTCTGGCATCACTGAAGCTTTCTTT. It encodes CASSSGITEAFF.

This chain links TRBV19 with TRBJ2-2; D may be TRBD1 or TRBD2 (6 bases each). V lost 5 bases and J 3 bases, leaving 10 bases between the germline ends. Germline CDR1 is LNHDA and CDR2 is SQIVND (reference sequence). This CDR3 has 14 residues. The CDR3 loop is CASSRGLHTGELFF. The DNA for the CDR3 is TGTGCCAGTAGTCGGGGGCTCCACACCGGGGAGCTGTTTTTT. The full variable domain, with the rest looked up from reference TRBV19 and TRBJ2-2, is DGGITQSPKYLFRKEGQNVTLSCEQNLNHDAMYWYRQDPGQGLRLIYYSQIVNDFQKGDIAEGYSVSREKKESFPLTVTSAQKNPTAFYLCASSRGLHTGELFFGEGSRLTVL.

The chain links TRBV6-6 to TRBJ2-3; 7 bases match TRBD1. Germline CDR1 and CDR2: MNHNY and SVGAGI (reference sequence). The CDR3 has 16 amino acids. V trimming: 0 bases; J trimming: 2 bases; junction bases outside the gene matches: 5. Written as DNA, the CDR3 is TGTGCCAGCAGTTACTCCCCAGACAGGGTCACAGATACGCAGTATTTT. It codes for CASSYSPDRVTDTQYF.

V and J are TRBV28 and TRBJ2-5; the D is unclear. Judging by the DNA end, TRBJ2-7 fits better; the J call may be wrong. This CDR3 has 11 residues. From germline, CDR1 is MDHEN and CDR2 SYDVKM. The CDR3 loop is CASKGTYEQYF. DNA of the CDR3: TGTGCCAGCAAGGGCACCTACGAGCAGTACTTC.

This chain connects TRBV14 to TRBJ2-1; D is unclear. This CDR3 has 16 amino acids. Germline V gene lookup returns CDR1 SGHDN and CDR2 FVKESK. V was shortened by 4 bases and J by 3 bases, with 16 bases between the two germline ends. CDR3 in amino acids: CASSLARSSNYNEQFF. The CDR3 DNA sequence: TGTGCCAGCAGCCTCGCTAGGTCCTCCAACTACAATGAGCAGTTCTTC.

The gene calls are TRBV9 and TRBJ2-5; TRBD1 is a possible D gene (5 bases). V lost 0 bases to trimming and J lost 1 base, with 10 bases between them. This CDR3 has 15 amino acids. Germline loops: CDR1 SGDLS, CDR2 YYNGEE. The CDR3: CASSVAAGPQETQYF. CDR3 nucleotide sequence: TGTGCCAGCAGCGTAGCGGCAGGGCCCCAAGAGACCCAGTACTTC. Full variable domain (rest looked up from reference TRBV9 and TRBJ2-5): DSGVTQTPKHLITATGQRVTLRCSPRSGDLSVYWYQQSLDQGLQFLIQYYNGEERAKGNILERFSAQQFPDLHSELNLSSLELGDSALYFCASSVAAGPQETQYFGPGTRLLVL.